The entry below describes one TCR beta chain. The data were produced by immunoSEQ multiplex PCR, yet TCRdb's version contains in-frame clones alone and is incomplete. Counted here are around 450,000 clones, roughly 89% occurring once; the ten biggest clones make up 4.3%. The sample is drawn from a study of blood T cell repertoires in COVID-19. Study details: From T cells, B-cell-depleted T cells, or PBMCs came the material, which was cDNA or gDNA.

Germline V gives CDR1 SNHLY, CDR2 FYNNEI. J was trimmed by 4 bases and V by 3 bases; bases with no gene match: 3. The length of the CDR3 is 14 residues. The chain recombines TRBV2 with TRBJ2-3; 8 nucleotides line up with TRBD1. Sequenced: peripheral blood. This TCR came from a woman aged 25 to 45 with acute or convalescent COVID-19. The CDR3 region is CASSDRRGPDTQYF. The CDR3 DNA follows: TGTGCCAGCAGTGATCGCAGGGGGCCAGATACGCAGTATTTT.